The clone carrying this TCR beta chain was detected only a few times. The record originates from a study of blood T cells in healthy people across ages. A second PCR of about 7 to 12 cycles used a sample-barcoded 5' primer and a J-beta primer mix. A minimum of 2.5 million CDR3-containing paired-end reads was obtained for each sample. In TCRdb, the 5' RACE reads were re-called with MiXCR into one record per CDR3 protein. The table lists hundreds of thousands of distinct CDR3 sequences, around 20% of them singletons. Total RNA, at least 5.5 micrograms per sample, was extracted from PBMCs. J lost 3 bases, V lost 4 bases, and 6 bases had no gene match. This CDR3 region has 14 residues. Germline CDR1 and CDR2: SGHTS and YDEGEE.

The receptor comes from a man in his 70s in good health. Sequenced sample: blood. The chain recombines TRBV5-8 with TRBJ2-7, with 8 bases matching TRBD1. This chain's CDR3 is CASSVRQGYYEQYF. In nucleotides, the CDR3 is TGTGCCAGCAGCGTAAGACAGGGGTACTACGAGCAGTACTTC.